This is a list of T cell receptor beta chains from one sample in a study of CD8 T cells in Susac syndrome. TCRdb re-called the immunoSEQ multiplex PCR reads through MiXCR, storing one row per CDR3 protein. The data show tens of thousands of distinct CDR3 sequences, roughly 94% seen once. Sequencing used CD4+ T cells from PBMCs. The receptors originated from a human donor with Susac syndrome. CDR3s leave out the opening cysteine and the closing phenylalanine or tryptophan. Only some rows state a clone size, as once, few, many or a class for expanded clones.

size	length	V	CDR3
NA	11	TRBV29-1	SVRGPYTDTQY
NA	11	TRBV29-1	SVEDGGGSPLH
NA	12	TRBV3-1	ASSQNRENGELF
NA	11	TRBV3-1	ASSRDRDTEAF
NA	14	TRBV12-3/TRBV12-4	ASSPLDPGVQETQY
NA	11	TRBV7-9	ASSFIRGNTIY
NA	13	TRBV24-1	ATSDFKGTGSEQF
NA	12	TRBV30	AWTAGWEGGEQF
NA	9	TRBV6-2/TRBV6-3	ASSYSHEQY
NA	13	TRBV20-1	SATGDPTSTDTQY
NA	13	TRBV6-2/TRBV6-3	ASSYGRAWSYEQY
NA	13	TRBV6-2/TRBV6-3	ASSHGGGINNEQF
NA	13	TRBV20-1	SAREEGSGANVLT
NA	10	TRBV7-6	AVINRGLGYT
NA	11	TRBV21-1	ASSKTEEGGYT
once	13	TRBV4-1	ASSRDRGLGTEAF
NA	11	TRBV3-1	ASGGSGANVLT
NA	14	TRBV12-3/TRBV12-4	ASSRDSFTSSYEQY
NA	12	TRBV9	ASSVGDSRYEQY
NA	16	TRBV5-4	ASSSPVAGGRSTGELF
NA	12	TRBV5-1	ASSSNAVSYEQY
NA	13	TRBV29-1	SVAPGQGAAYEQY
once	14	TRBV9	ASSVTSAVSGNTIY
NA	10	TRBV30	AWSGGGPEAF
NA	12	TRBV20-1	SAPPGGPFYEQY
NA	15	TRBV7-9	ASSSGALAGGTDTQY
NA	13	TRBV15	ATSSNTGLNYGYT
NA	12	TRBV19	ASVRTGGTGELF
NA	13	TRBV4-3	ASSQGTGGFFGYT
NA	8	TRBV6-4	ASSGEGYT
NA	10	TRBV5-1	ASSSGGTEAF
NA	11	TRBV20-1	SGLGGGQETQY
once	10	TRBV7-9	ASSQGLYEQY
NA	11	TRBV5-4	ASSLGAGETQY
NA	13	TRBV12-3/TRBV12-4	ASSFRGHSTDTQY
NA	10	TRBV5-6	ASSGVGETQY
NA	12	TRBV9	ASSADSGRQPQH
NA	11	TRBV24-1	ATSDLQVGGYT
NA	14	TRBV18	ASSPLSGINFYEQY